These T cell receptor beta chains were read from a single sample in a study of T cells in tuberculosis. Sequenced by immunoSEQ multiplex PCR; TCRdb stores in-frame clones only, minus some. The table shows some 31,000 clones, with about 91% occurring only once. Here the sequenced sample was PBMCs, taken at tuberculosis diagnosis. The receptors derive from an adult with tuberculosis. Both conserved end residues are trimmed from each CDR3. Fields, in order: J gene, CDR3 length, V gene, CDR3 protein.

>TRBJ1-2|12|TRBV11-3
ASSLMSGRYGYT
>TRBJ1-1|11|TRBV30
AWTGDPRGEAF
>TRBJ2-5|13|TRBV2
ASSLTGLLQETQY
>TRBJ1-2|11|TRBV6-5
ASTTGVNYGYT
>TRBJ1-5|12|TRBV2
ASSGQGANQPQH
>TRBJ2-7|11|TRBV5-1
ASSQIGAWEQY
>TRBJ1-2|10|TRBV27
ASSFRGYGYT
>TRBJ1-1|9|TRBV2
ASREGTEAF
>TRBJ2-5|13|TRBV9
ASSVVGRVGETQY
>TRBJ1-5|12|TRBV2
ASSDFGANQPQH
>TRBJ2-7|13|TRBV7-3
ASSTGLAGVYEQY
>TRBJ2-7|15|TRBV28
ASSIPPGLARSYEQY
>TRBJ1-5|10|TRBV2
ASTTGYQPQH
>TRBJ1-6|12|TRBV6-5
ASSPQGNNSPLH
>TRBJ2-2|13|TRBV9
ASSATGTNTGELF
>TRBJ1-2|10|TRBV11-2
ASSFHQGGYT
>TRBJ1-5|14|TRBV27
ASSFAAEYSNQPQH
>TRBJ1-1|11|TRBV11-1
ASSPGGLPEAF
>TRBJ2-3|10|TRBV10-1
ASSDPTDTQY
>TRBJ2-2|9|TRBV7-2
ASLRSGELF
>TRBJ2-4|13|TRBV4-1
ASSQNLFTHHIQY
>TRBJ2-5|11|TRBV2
ASSAREIETQY
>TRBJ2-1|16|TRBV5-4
ASSLAGSGGLGNNEQF
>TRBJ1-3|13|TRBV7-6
ASSLGTAPGNTIY
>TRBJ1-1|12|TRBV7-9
ASSLERLNTEAF
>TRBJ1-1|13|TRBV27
ASSPSGQGWTEAF
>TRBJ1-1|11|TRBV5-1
ASSLQQNTEAF
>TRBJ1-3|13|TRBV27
ASSLRSVSGNTIY
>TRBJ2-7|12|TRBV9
ASSVEAGRNEQY
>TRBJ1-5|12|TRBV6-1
ASRRWQGNQPQH
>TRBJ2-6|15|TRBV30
AWSTGQGFPGANVLT
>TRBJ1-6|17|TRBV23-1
ASSQSEAEGSSYNSPLH
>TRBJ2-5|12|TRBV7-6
ASSLAGEPETQY
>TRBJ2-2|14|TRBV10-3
AIRRTGTENTGELF
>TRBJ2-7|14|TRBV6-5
ASSYLTGKKAYEQY
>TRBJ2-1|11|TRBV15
ATSRQGAYEQF
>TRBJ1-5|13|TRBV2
ASSDSRSVNQPQH
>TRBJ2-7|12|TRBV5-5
ASSLTEGIYEQY
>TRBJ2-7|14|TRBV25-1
ASSAATGNPSYEQY
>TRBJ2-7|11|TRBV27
ASSLGGSIEQY
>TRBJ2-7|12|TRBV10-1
ASSESPGTYEQY
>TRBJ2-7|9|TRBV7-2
ASSPLYEQY
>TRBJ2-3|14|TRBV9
ASSDATRVLTDTQY
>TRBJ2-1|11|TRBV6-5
ASSERTTNEQF
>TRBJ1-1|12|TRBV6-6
ASSYSKAQYEAF
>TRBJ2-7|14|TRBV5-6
ASSLEGLLLSYEQY
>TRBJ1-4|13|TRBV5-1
ASSLEGGVNEKLF
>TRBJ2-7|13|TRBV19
ASSMIAGVLYEQY
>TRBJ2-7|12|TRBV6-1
ASTRGEPGREQY
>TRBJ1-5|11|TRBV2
ASTSDYNQPQH
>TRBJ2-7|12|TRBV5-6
ASSLAPGDYEQY
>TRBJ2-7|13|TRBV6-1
ASRTTGAVRYEQY